A single sample is the source of the 26 T cell receptor beta chains below, sequenced in a study of shared clonotypes between healthy human individuals. Naive CD8 cells lacked CD45RO, underwent positive selection for CCR7 and left out terminally differentiated effector memory CD45RA+ cells. Clones were sequenced by immunoSEQ multiplex PCR, and TCRdb holds only the in-frame ones, with some missing. The sample consists of about 2,200,000 clones, 85% to 95% of them appearing once. Sequenced material: naive CD8+ T cells from PBMCs. These receptors were taken from a man aged 18-30 years in good health. Some clones in this sample may be carry-over from other donors' samples.

This clone came up once. This chain connects TRBV27 to TRBJ2-1, with 10 bases identical to TRBD2. After removal of 3 bases from V and 7 bases from J, the junction contained 12 bases not matched to a gene. There are 17 residues in the CDR3. Germline CDR1 reads MNHEY; CDR2 reads SMNVEV (reference sequence). Here the CDR3 reads CASSFLAGDPTPNEQFF. The CDR3 region has the DNA TGTGCCAGCAGTTTCCTAGCGGGAGACCCAACTCCAAATGAGCAGTTCTTC.

A remark on this clone: This same CDR3 is encoded by further DNA sequences in the sample. V and J are TRBV18 and TRBJ2-7; possible D gene TRBD2, 6 bases. Between the trimmed V and J ends, which lost 0 bases and 1 base, there was a span of 7 bases. CDR1 KGHSH and CDR2 LQKENI come from the germline V gene. The CDR3 sequence is 14 residues long. In DNA, the CDR3 is TGTGCCAGCTCACCACCGGAGGGTTCCTACGAGCAGTACTTC. It codes for CASSPPEGSYEQYF.

The V and J genes are TRBV7-9 and TRBJ1-4, with 12 bases that match TRBD1. This CDR3 is built from 15 residues. Germline V gene lookup returns CDR1 SEHNR and CDR2 FQNEAQ (reference sequence). V lost 6 bases, J lost 7 bases, and 6 bases stayed unmatched. Here the CDR3 reads CASRGQGAYAEKLFF. CDR3 sequence (DNA): TGTGCCAGCAGGGGACAGGGGGCTTATGCTGAAAAACTGTTTTTT. Full variable domain (outside the CDR3, taken from reference TRBV7-9 and TRBJ1-4): DTGVSQNPRHKITKRGQNVTFRCDPISEHNRLYWYRQTLGQGPEFLTYFQNEAQLEKSRLLSDRFSAERPKGSFSTLEIQRTEQGDSAMYLCASRGQGAYAEKLFFGSGTQLSVL.

This rearrangement joins TRBV7-8 to TRBJ2-3, with D tentatively TRBD1 (5 bases). The CDR3 extends over 13 amino acids. CDR1 and CDR2 (germline): SGHVS, FQNEAQ. V lost 5 bases, J lost 2 bases, and 8 bases lay in between. CDR3 loop: CASSLDNTDTQYF. CDR3 sequence (DNA): TGTGCCAGCAGCCTGGACAACACAGATACGCAGTATTTT. Drawing the rest from reference TRBV7-8 and TRBJ2-3, the complete variable domain is GAGVSQSPRYKVAKRGQDVALRCDPISGHVSLFWYQQALGQGPEFLTYFQNEAQLDKSGLPSDRFFAERPEGSVSTLKIQRTQQEDSAVYLCASSLDNTDTQYFGPGTRLTVL.

CDR3 DNA: TGCGCCAGCAGTGAAGGTTTGGATGAGCAGTTCTTC. It translates to CASSEGLDEQFF. This chain uses TRBV10-1 with TRBJ2-1; D gene uncertain. Germline CDR1 and CDR2: WNHNN and SYGVQD (reference sequence). Trimming removed 3 bases at V and 8 bases at J, with 8 bases between. The CDR3 length is 12 residues.

The rearrangement links TRBV5-1 to TRBJ2-3; D is tentatively TRBD1 or TRBD2 (5 bases each). This CDR3 contains 16 residues. V was trimmed by 0 bases and J by 1 base, leaving 12 bases between them. CDR1 is SGHRS, CDR2 YFSETQ, per germline. The CDR3 is CASSLVGETRTDTQYF. For the CDR3, the DNA is TGCGCCAGCAGCTTGGTAGGGGAGACCCGCACAGATACGCAGTATTTT.

Notes on this clone: Other nucleotide sequences in the sample specify the same CDR3. V is TRBV9 and J is TRBJ1-2, with D possibly being TRBD1 (6 bases). The germline V gene encodes CDR1 SGDLS and CDR2 YYNGEE. The CDR3 has 11 residues. The germline V and J ends were trimmed by 5 bases and 5 bases, with 7 bases remaining between them. CDR3 protein: CASRGGYGYTF. The CDR3 coding sequence is TGTGCCAGCAGAGGGGGGTATGGCTACACCTTC. The full variable domain, with the rest looked up from reference TRBV9 and TRBJ1-2, is DSGVTQTPKHLITATGQRVTLRCSPRSGDLSVYWYQQSLDQGLQFLIQYYNGEERAKGNILERFSAQQFPDLHSELNLSSLELGDSALYFCASRGGYGYTFGSGTRLTVV.

The chain employs TRBV2 and TRBJ1-1; tentative D call: TRBD1 (6 bases). Germline V lookup: CDR1 SNHLY, CDR2 FYNNEI. CDR3 length: 16 residues. V was cut by 2 bases and J by 5 bases, with 18 bases left in between. CDR3 in amino acids: CASSEPLQGRGTEAFF. In DNA, the CDR3 is TGTGCCAGCAGTGAACCCCTCCAGGGGCGCGGAACTGAAGCTTTCTTT.

The chain uses TRBV10-2 and TRBJ1-1; TRBD1 might be the D (6 bases). The V gene lost 5 bases and the J gene lost 3 bases, with 7 bases spanning the gap. The CDR3 is 12 amino acids. CDR1 WSHSY and CDR2 SAAADI come from the germline V gene. CDR3 sequence (DNA): TGCGCCAGCAGTACAGGGTACACTGAAGCTTTCTTT. Residues: CASSTGYTEAFF.

Concerning this clone itself: Its ends do not fully match the called genes, so a read error is possible. The V and J genes are TRBV13 and TRBJ1-5; D not resolved. The V gene's germline CDR1 is PRHDT and CDR2 FYEKMQ (reference sequence). This CDR3 contains 12 residues. CDR3 region: CASSLGKQPQHF. CDR3 nucleotide sequence: TGTGCCAGCAGCTTAGGCAAGCAGCCCCAGCATTTT.

The rearrangement links TRBV25-1 to TRBJ2-3; D unresolved. CDR1 is MGHDK and CDR2 is SYGVNS in the germline V gene. V shed 3 bases and J shed 0 bases, with 7 bases lying between them. This CDR3 contains 14 residues. The CDR3 nucleotides are TGTGCCAGCAGTGAGCCCCCCAGCACAGATACGCAGTATTTT. Its translation: CASSEPPSTDTQYF.

This clone was seen a single time. This rearrangement joins TRBV29-1 to TRBJ2-1; D call uncertain. The CDR3 runs to 12 residues. Trimming removed 6 bases at V and 2 bases at J, with 8 bases between. CDR1 is SQVTM, CDR2 ANQGSEA, per germline. As DNA, the CDR3 is TGCAGCGTCGAGTGGACCTACAATGAGCAGTTCTTC. It yields the protein CSVEWTYNEQFF.

The chain recombines TRBV4-1 with TRBJ1-1; the match to TRBD1 covers 8 bases. J was trimmed by 1 base and V by 1 base; bases with no gene match: 2. The germline V gene encodes CDR1 MGHRA and CDR2 YSYEKL. The CDR3 length is 15 residues. CDR3 loop: CASSQGDRKNTEAFF. The CDR3 nucleotides read TGCGCCAGCAGCCAAGGGGACAGGAAGAACACTGAAGCTTTCTTT.

The chain carries TRBV7-9 and TRBJ2-1, with TRBD2 matching 7 bases. The CDR3 has 14 residues. Trimming removed 0 bases from V and 5 bases from J; junction bases left unmatched: 1. Germline values: CDR1 SEHNR, CDR2 FQNEAQ (reference sequence). DNA for the CDR3: TGTGCCAGCAGCTTAGCGGGACTACACAATGAGCAGTTCTTC. Protein: CASSLAGLHNEQFF. Based on the CDR3 plus reference TRBV7-9 and TRBJ2-1, the full variable domain is DTGVSQNPRHKITKRGQNVTFRCDPISEHNRLYWYRQTLGQGPEFLTYFQNEAQLEKSRLLSDRFSAERPKGSFSTLEIQRTEQGDSAMYLCASSLAGLHNEQFFGPGTRLTVL.

The chain couples TRBV14 to TRBJ2-1, with a weak D call TRBD2 (5 bases). Germline V CDR1 and CDR2: SGHDN, FVKESK. V was pared by 6 bases and J by 0 bases, with 12 bases between. This CDR3 contains 15 residues. The CDR3 nucleotides are TGTGCCAGCAGTCTTGCGGGCGTCTCCTACAATGAGCAGTTCTTC. Translation: CASSLAGVSYNEQFF.

The chain has TRBV19 and TRBJ2-7, with D hard to call. Germline lookup yields CDR1 LNHDA and CDR2 SQIVND (reference sequence). The V end was cut by 5 bases, the J end by 6 bases, with 14 bases between. The CDR3 is 13 residues long. Here the CDR3 DNA reads TGTGCCAGTAGTGTAAGACCGGGCCTCGAGCAGTACTTC. Translation: CASSVRPGLEQYF.

The chain uses TRBV7-9 and TRBJ1-2; D unresolved. The V end lost 1 base, the J end lost 8 bases, and 14 bases lay between the germline ends. Per the germline V gene, CDR1 is SEHNR and CDR2 is FQNEAQ (reference sequence). This CDR3 has 14 amino acids. CDR3 DNA: TGTGCCAGCAGCTTAGGGACGTGGAGGAACGGCTACACCTTC. Protein product: CASSLGTWRNGYTF.

The V gene is TRBV14, the J gene TRBJ2-6; D uncertain. The CDR3 contains 18 residues. Germline V gene data show CDR1 as SGHDN and CDR2 as FVKESK. V was shortened by 5 bases and J by 1 base, with 18 bases between the two germline ends. In nucleotides, the CDR3 is TGTGCCAGCAGCGTCCGAAAAGGGTCTCCTTCTGGGGCCAACGTCCTGACTTTC. It translates to CASSVRKGSPSGANVLTF.

This chain joins TRBV27 and TRBJ2-5, with D perhaps TRBD1 (5 bases). The CDR3 loop spans 14 amino acids. V lost 3 bases and J lost 4, with 12 bases in between. Germline V CDR1 and CDR2: MNHEY, SMNVEV (reference sequence). The DNA for the CDR3 is TGTGCCAGCAGTTTTTGGGGCCAGTCAGAGACCCAGTACTTC. Translated, it gives CASSFWGQSETQYF.

This sequence joins TRBV16 and TRBJ1-4, with no clear D. The V end was cut by 4 bases, the J end by 4 bases, with 19 bases between. Germline CDR1 KGHSY, CDR2 FQNENV. The CDR3 has 17 amino acids. CDR3 sequence: CASSPAAGVHGNEKLFF. CDR3 bases: TGTGCCAGCAGCCCCGCCGCTGGGGTTCATGGTAATGAAAAACTGTTTTTT. Drawing the rest from reference TRBV16 and TRBJ1-4, the complete variable domain is GEEVAQTPKHLVRGEGQKAKLYCAPIKGHSYVFWYQQVLKNEFKFLISFQNENVFDETGMPKERFSAKCLPNSPCSLEIQATKLEDSAVYFCASSPAAGVHGNEKLFFGSGTQLSVL.

This sequence joins TRBV30 and TRBJ1-2, with TRBD1 matching 8 bases. The germline V gene encodes CDR1 GTSNPN and CDR2 SVGIG (reference sequence). Trimming at V came to 5 bases and at J to 13 bases, leaving 15 bases not matched to a gene. CDR3 length: 13 residues. The CDR3 spells CAWFSRLADRGTF. CDR3 DNA sequence: TGTGCCTGGTTTTCACGTTTAGCAGACAGGGGCACCTTC.

Only one count was recorded for this clone. This sequence joins TRBV7-9 and TRBJ2-3, with 8 bases aligning to TRBD1. The J segment lost 5 bases and the V segment lost 4 bases, leaving 8 bases of the junction unmatched. The germline CDR1 and CDR2 sequences are SEHNR and FQNEAQ (reference sequence). This CDR3 is 15 amino acids long. The CDR3 DNA sequence: TGTGCCAGCAGCTCACAGGGGGGTCTAGAAGATACGCAGTATTTT. This gives the protein CASSSQGGLEDTQYF.

The chain employs TRBV11-3 and TRBJ2-5; 9 nucleotides line up with TRBD2. J lost 7 bases, V lost 2 bases, and 5 bases had no gene match. The CDR3 covers 14 residues. The germline gives CDR1 SGHNT, CDR2 YENEEA. Here the CDR3 reads CASSLKGLAATQYF. CDR3 bases: TGTGCCAGCAGCTTAAAGGGACTAGCCGCGACCCAGTACTTC.

The V and J genes are TRBV11-2 and TRBJ1-4, with D possibly matching TRBD1 (6 bases). V dropped 1 base and J dropped 4 bases, with 19 bases sitting between them. From germline, CDR1 is SGHAT and CDR2 FQNNGV. CDR3 length equals 18 residues. CDR3: CASSLVPEGGAFNEKLFF. The CDR3 DNA sequence: TGTGCCAGCAGCTTAGTCCCCGAAGGGGGGGCCTTTAATGAAAAACTGTTTTTT.

The CDR3: CASSLLGLAGDEQFF. CDR3 nucleotide sequence: TGTGCCAGCAGCTTATTGGGACTAGCGGGAGATGAGCAGTTCTTC. The chain joins TRBV7-9 to TRBJ2-1; 14 nucleotides match TRBD2. Germline V gene sequence: CDR1 SEHNR, CDR2 FQNEAQ (reference sequence). The CDR3 has 15 residues. V shed 2 bases and J 8 bases; nucleotides not matched to a gene: 2.

V is TRBV7-8 and J is TRBJ2-3; 13 bases map to TRBD2. V trimming: 6 bases; J trimming: 5 bases; junction bases outside the gene matches: 8. In germline, CDR1 is SGHVS, CDR2 FQNEAQ. There are 16 residues in the CDR3. CDR3 protein: CASRILAGGPIDTQYF. CDR3 coding DNA: TGTGCCAGCAGGATACTAGCGGGAGGGCCTATAGATACGCAGTATTTT.